The T cell receptor beta chain described here comes from a study of early T cells in non-severe SARS-CoV-2 infection. TCRdb reanalysed the 5' RACE reads using MiXCR and keeps one entry per CDR3 protein. The sample records about 83,000 distinct CDR3 sequences, 8.5% to 12% being singletons. Germline trimming cut 5 bases from V and 7 bases from J; bases unmatched to any gene: 8. This CDR3 is 16 amino acids long. The germline V gene has CDR1 SEHNR and CDR2 FQNEAQ (reference sequence). This clonotype was observed many times. This chain uses TRBV7-9 with TRBJ2-1; 13 positions agree with TRBD2. The sequence was obtained from an adult who was a healthcare worker with PCR-confirmed SARS-CoV-2 infection or an uninfected control (not recorded which). The specimen comprised whole blood, sampled at baseline. The CDR3 reads CASSQTTSGRGNEQFF. For the CDR3, the DNA is TGTGCCAGCAGCCAAACAACTAGCGGGAGGGGGAATGAGCAGTTCTTC. The whole variable domain, remainder taken from reference TRBV7-9 and TRBJ2-1, is DTGVSQNPRHKITKRGQNVTFRCDPISEHNRLYWYRQTLGQGPEFLTYFQNEAQLEKSRLLSDRFSAERPKGSFSTLEIQRTEQGDSAMYLCASSQTTSGRGNEQFFGPGTRLTVL.